This TCR beta chain originates from a study of technical replicates of blood from a few donors. V was pared by 4 bases and J by 1 base, with 9 bases of the junction left unmatched. There are 17 residues in the CDR3. The method was immunoSEQ multiplex PCR; TCRdb's version includes in-frame clones alone and lacks a portion of them. The sample holds about 56,000 clones, 80% to 95% seen once. The receptor's source is a human donor in good health. Some clones in this sample may be carry-over from other donors' samples. Material: PBMCs. The chain is built from TRBV5-3 and TRBJ1-1, with 11 bases aligning to TRBD1. TRBV5-3 is an open reading frame whose function is uncertain. CDR3 nucleotide sequence: TGTGCCAGAAGCCCTTGTTTGGACAGGGGGCCGAACACTGAAGCTTTCTTT. It is translated as CARSPCLDRGPNTEAFF.